Given below is one T cell receptor beta chain in context. The assay was immunoSEQ multiplex PCR, and TCRdb's table has in-frame clones only and misses some. The table has approximately 1,500,000 clones, around 95% seen once. This entry belongs to a study of shared clonotypes between healthy human individuals. The CDR3 length is 16 residues. Per germline, CDR1 SGHVS and CDR2 FQNEAQ. V dropped 2 bases and J dropped 8; count of bases not matched to a gene: 9. The V gene is TRBV7-8, the J gene TRBJ2-1; 10 nucleotides align to TRBD2. The sample comprised naive CD4+ T cells sorted from blood. Subset reported: CD45RA+ positively selected. The source of this sequence is a man aged 25 to 40 in good health. The chain's CDR3 is CASSLPSLAGRHEQFF. Here the CDR3 DNA reads TGTGCCAGCAGCTTACCCTCACTAGCGGGACGACATGAGCAGTTCTTC.